This entry lists 20 T cell receptor beta chains sequenced from one sample in a study of blood T cell repertoires in COVID-19. Clones were read by immunoSEQ multiplex PCR, and TCRdb kept only the in-frame ones, dropping some. The sample lists approximately 63,000 clones; around 86% were seen once. Sequenced material: peripheral blood. Receptor source: an elderly woman with acute or convalescent COVID-19.

The rearrangement joins TRBV18 to TRBJ1-1, with D possibly TRBD1 on 5 matching bases. CDR3 length equals 13 residues. Trimming pared 4 bases from V and 7 bases from J, leaving 13 bases between. The V gene's germline CDR1 is KGHSH and CDR2 LQKENI. The CDR3 DNA reads as TGTGCCAGCTCACGAGGGACTGGAGGTGAAGCTTTCTTT. Its protein product is CASSRGTGGEAFF.

The chain links TRBV6-5 to TRBJ2-3; 7 positions agree with TRBD2. The V gene's germline CDR1 is MNHEY and CDR2 SVGAGI. CDR3 size: 15 residues. After removal of 6 bases from V and 3 bases from J, the junction contained 9 bases not matched to a gene. This CDR3 is CASRASGKSTDTQYF. CDR3 sequence (DNA): TGTGCCAGCAGAGCCAGCGGGAAGTCGACAGATACGCAGTATTTT.

This chain uses TRBV5-1 with TRBJ2-2; tentatively, D is TRBD1 (5 bases). The CDR3 spans 14 residues. The V gene's germline CDR1 is SGHRS and CDR2 YFSETQ. V was cut by 4 bases and J by 16 bases, with 23 bases left in between. The CDR3 nucleotides read TGCGCCAGCAGCGTCTACCGATCCAGGGATAGTCAGTTTTTT. Residues: CASSVYRSRDSQFF.

The gene calls are TRBV7-3 and TRBJ2-1; 7 bases align to TRBD2. From germline, CDR1 is SGHTA and CDR2 FQGTGA. With V trimmed by 1 base and J by 4 bases, 16 bases remained unmatched. The CDR3 spans 19 residues. CDR3 region: CASSLRSPRSSGRYNEQFF. The CDR3 DNA reads TGTGCCAGCAGCTTAAGGTCTCCCCGATCTAGCGGAAGGTACAATGAGCAGTTCTTC.

This clone was detected only a few times. The chain is built from TRBV9 and TRBJ2-2; 7 nucleotides line up with TRBD1. This CDR3 is 16 amino acids long. With V trimmed by 4 bases and J by 6 bases, 12 bases remained unmatched. Per germline, CDR1 SGDLS and CDR2 YYNGEE. The CDR3, as DNA: TGTGCCAGCAGCACCGACAGGGTCAGTTCCTCCGGGGAGCTGTTTTTT. This translates into CASSTDRVSSSGELFF. Complete variable domain (other parts from reference TRBV9 and TRBJ2-2): DSGVTQTPKHLITATGQRVTLRCSPRSGDLSVYWYQQSLDQGLQFLIQYYNGEERAKGNILERFSAQQFPDLHSELNLSSLELGDSALYFCASSTDRVSSSGELFFGEGSRLTVL.

The chain employs TRBV18 and TRBJ2-5, with 9 bases matching TRBD2. Germline CDR1 is KGHSH and CDR2 is LQKENI. V lost 0 bases, J lost 5 bases, and 10 bases stayed unmatched. The CDR3 runs to 17 residues. The CDR3 bases are TGTGCCAGCTCACCACCGGGCGGCGGGAGGGCCGAGGAGACCCAGTACTTC. Protein sequence: CASSPPGGGRAEETQYF.

The rearrangement links TRBV7-3 to TRBJ2-2, with a tentative D call TRBD2 (5 bases). The CDR3 contains 17 residues. CDR1 SGHTA and CDR2 FQGTGA come from the germline V gene. Trimming left V 2 bases short and J 4 bases short, with 17 bases between. CDR3 coding DNA: TGTGCCAGCAGCTTACATTCCCCCGGGGTTACCACCGGGGAGCTGTTTTTT. It yields the protein CASSLHSPGVTTGELFF.

This chain uses TRBV28 with TRBJ2-5; 7 bases are shared with TRBD1. CDR3 length equals 15 residues. Losses at the gene ends were 7 bases for V and 4 bases for J; bases not matched to a gene: 12. Germline V lookup: CDR1 MDHEN, CDR2 SYDVKM. The CDR3 loop is CASNLDRALGETQYF. The CDR3 nucleotides read TGTGCCAGCAACCTAGACAGGGCGCTGGGAGAGACCCAGTACTTC.

Here the CDR3 DNA reads TGTGCCAGCAGTGAAAGGGAGTCGCTTCGAAACATTCAGTACTTC. This sequence encodes CASSERESLRNIQYF. This chain joins TRBV6-1 and TRBJ2-4, with a weak D call TRBD2 (5 bases). The CDR3 runs to 15 residues. From germline, CDR1 is MNHNS and CDR2 SASEGT. The germline V and J ends were trimmed by 2 bases and 6 bases, with 14 bases remaining between them.

The J gene is TRBJ2-1, the V gene TRBV19; D is undetermined. Between the trimmed V and J ends, which lost 1 base and 3 bases, there was a span of 16 bases. The CDR3 has 17 residues. Germline V CDR1 and CDR2: LNHDA, SQIVND (reference sequence). The CDR3 spells CASSIGAFLGLYNEQFF. CDR3 nucleotide sequence: TGTGCCAGTAGTATAGGGGCCTTCTTGGGTCTCTACAATGAGCAGTTCTTC.

The chain joins TRBV30 to TRBJ1-1; perhaps TRBD1 as D (5 bases). This CDR3 comprises 14 residues. V gave up 5 bases and J gave up 5 bases, with 18 bases separating them. Germline V gene sequence: CDR1 GTSNPN, CDR2 SVGIG (reference sequence). CDR3 loop: CAWSGRDWETEAFF. In DNA, the CDR3 is TGTGCCTGGTCAGGGCGGGATTGGGAGACTGAAGCTTTCTTT.

This clone occurred a few times. The genes are TRBV11-2 and TRBJ2-1, with 11 bases fitting TRBD2. V lost 4 bases, J lost 0 bases, and 8 bases stayed unmatched. The CDR3 loop spans 18 amino acids. Per germline, CDR1 SGHAT and CDR2 FQNNGV. This chain's CDR3 is CASSSRTSGRTSYNEQFF. The CDR3 nucleotides read TGTGCCAGCAGCTCTCGGACTAGCGGGCGGACCTCCTACAATGAGCAGTTCTTC.

The chain has TRBV27 and TRBJ2-1; TRBD2 might be the D (5 bases). Looked up from germline, CDR1 is MNHEY and CDR2 is SMNVEV (reference sequence). The CDR3 spans 14 residues. The ends were cut back, 7 bases at V and 6 bases at J, with 16 bases in the middle. CDR3 DNA sequence: TGTGCCAGCACCTCATCGGGGTTTATCAATGAGCAGTTCTTC. It is translated as CASTSSGFINEQFF.

This clone was seen just once. The chain carries TRBV3-1 (or the pseudogene TRBV3-2) and TRBJ2-7; maybe TRBD2 (6 bases). The CDR3 is 13 residues long. The V gene lost 9 bases and the J gene lost 4 bases, with 16 bases spanning the gap. Germline loops: CDR1 LGHDT, CDR2 YNNKEL (reference sequence). CDR3 bases: TGTGCCAGTTCCGGGGACTTAACGTACGAGCAGTACTTC. This gives the protein CASSGDLTYEQYF.

This chain connects TRBV4-2 to TRBJ1-4; D uncertain. Germline V CDR1 and CDR2: LGHNA, YNFKEQ. CDR3 length: 18 amino acids. V lost 0 bases, J lost 7 bases, and 21 bases lay in between. The CDR3 DNA reads TGTGCCAGCAGCCAAGATCTGAGGGCGGGTCTCGTAGCTGAAAAACTGTTTTTT. Its protein product is CASSQDLRAGLVAEKLFF.

This clone came up a few times. The rearrangement links TRBV7-2 to TRBJ1-5; TRBD1 might be the D (5 bases). Germline V CDR1 and CDR2: SGHTA, FQGNSA. The CDR3 sequence is 16 residues long. Trimming removed 0 bases at V and 5 bases at J, with 14 bases between. The CDR3 nucleotides read TGTGCCAGCAGCTTAGCCATACGGGGGTCCGATCAGCCCCAGCATTTT. Protein product: CASSLAIRGSDQPQHF.

The chain carries TRBV5-1 and TRBJ2-7; 8 bases line up with TRBD1. Germline V gene data show CDR1 as SGHRS and CDR2 as YFSETQ. With 3 bases clipped from V and 3 bases from J, the junction kept 5 bases outside the gene matches. The CDR3 contains 14 residues. For the CDR3, the DNA is TGCGCCAGCAGCTGGGGACAGGAGGTCTACGAGCAGTACTTC. Protein: CASSWGQEVYEQYF.

This chain joins TRBV18 and TRBJ2-7, with D perhaps TRBD1 (6 bases). Trimming cost V 5 bases and J 3 bases, with 11 bases left between them. This CDR3 contains 13 residues. Germline-derived CDR1 and CDR2 are KGHSH and LQKENI. The CDR3 protein is CASSSGVNYEQYF. CDR3 bases: TGTGCCAGCTCATCAGGGGTTAACTACGAGCAGTACTTC.

The rearrangement uses TRBV28 and TRBJ1-3; possibly TRBD1 for D (6 bases). Germline values: CDR1 MDHEN, CDR2 SYDVKM. V dropped 9 bases and J dropped 0 bases, with 18 bases sitting between them. This CDR3 spans 16 amino acids. The CDR3, as DNA: TGTGCCAGTAAAGGGACAAGGACCTACTCTGGAAACACCATATATTTT. This sequence encodes CASKGTRTYSGNTIYF.

The CDR3 bases are TGCGCCAGCAGTGAACAGGGGTCGGGAGCTTTCTTT. Its translation: CASSEQGSGAFF. The chain employs TRBV5-1 and TRBJ1-1, with 7 nucleotides matching TRBD1. Per the germline V gene, CDR1 is SGHRS and CDR2 is YFSETQ. The length of the CDR3 is 12 residues. With 5 bases clipped from V and 10 bases from J, the junction kept 8 bases outside the gene matches.